One sample yielded the 8 T cell receptor beta chains listed below, sequenced in a study of PD-1 blockade in classical Hodgkin lymphoma. Following autologous stem cell transplantation, relapse occurred in every patient, and exposure to brentuximab vedotin varied. Profiled with immunoSEQ multiplex PCR; TCRdb holds only in-frame clones, not every one. Of roughly 20,000 clones listed, less than 85% are singletons. The source was peripheral blood mononuclear cells (PBMCs), collected at baseline. The receptor set was obtained from a human donor with classical Hodgkin lymphoma.

This chain links TRBV4-3 with TRBJ2-1; TRBD1 aligns across 8 bases. The CDR3 has 16 amino acids. The V segment lost 1 base and the J segment 3 bases; nucleotides outside the gene matches: 5. CDR1 is LGHNA and CDR2 is YSLEER in the germline V gene. The CDR3 region has the DNA TGCGCCAGCAGCCAAGCCAGGGGGCCATACTACAATGAGCAGTTCTTC. Translating gives CASSQARGPYYNEQFF.

The gene calls are TRBV10-3 and TRBJ2-2; D uncertain. The CDR3 is 12 amino acids. Trimming removed 5 bases from V and 1 base from J, with 2 bases in between. From germline, CDR1 is ENHRY and CDR2 SYGVKD. As DNA, the CDR3 is TGTGCCATCAGTAAGAACACCGGGGAGCTGTTTTTT. It yields the protein CAISKNTGELFF.

The J gene is TRBJ2-6, the V gene TRBV7-8, with TRBD1 as a possible D gene (7 bases). Germline V gene data show CDR1 as SGHVS and CDR2 as FQNEAQ. Trimming removed 8 bases at V and 1 base at J, with 15 bases between. CDR3 length equals 16 residues. The CDR3 nucleotides are TGTGCCAGCGGTGGCAGGGGGAGGTCTGGGGCCAACGTCCTGACTTTC. Its translation is CASGGRGRSGANVLTF.

This sequence joins TRBV4-3 and TRBJ2-6, with TRBD1 matching 9 bases. The ends lost 4 bases at V and 0 bases at J; junction bases unmatched: 4. Germline V gives CDR1 LGHNA, CDR2 YSLEER. This CDR3 is 17 amino acids long. The CDR3 DNA reads as TGCGCCAGCAGCCCGGACAGGGGAAGCTCTGGGGCCAACGTCCTGACTTTC. It yields the protein CASSPDRGSSGANVLTF.

The chain combines TRBV28 with TRBJ2-5, with D tentatively TRBD1 or TRBD2 (5 bases each). The V gene's germline CDR1 is MDHEN and CDR2 SYDVKM. The CDR3 has 15 residues. The V end lost 7 bases, the J end lost 1 base, and 16 bases lay between the germline ends. CDR3 nucleotide sequence: TGTGCCAGCACCCTTCCCGGGACGGGCCAAGAGACCCAGTACTTC. As protein: CASTLPGTGQETQYF.

The chain links TRBV11-3 to TRBJ2-1, with TRBD2 as a possible D gene (5 bases). Germline V gene sequence: CDR1 SGHNT, CDR2 YENEEA. Between the trimmed V and J ends, which lost 1 base and 6 bases, there was a span of 7 bases. There are 13 residues in the CDR3. The CDR3 DNA reads as TGTGCCAGCAGCTTAGGACGGGGCAATGAGCAGTTCTTC. This encodes CASSLGRGNEQFF.

This clone was seen a handful of times. The gene calls are TRBV28 and TRBJ1-2, with 11 bases aligning to TRBD1. Unmatched junction bases numbered 14, after V lost 8 bases and J lost 9 bases. Germline lookup yields CDR1 MDHEN and CDR2 SYDVKM. CDR3 size: 15 residues. CDR3 DNA sequence: TGTGCCAGCCAAGGACAGGGGGCCTACCTGGAGAGCTACACCTTC. Encoded protein: CASQGQGAYLESYTF.

The CDR3 reads CASSRQGYNSPLHF. The CDR3 DNA is TGTGCCAGCAGTAGACAGGGCTATAATTCACCCCTCCACTTT. The chain combines TRBV28 with TRBJ1-6; 7 nucleotides align to TRBD1. Trimming at V came to 5 bases and at J to 3 bases, leaving 1 base not matched to a gene. The CDR3 totals 14 residues. Per the germline V gene, CDR1 is MDHEN and CDR2 is SYDVKM. Variable domain in full (rest from reference TRBV28 and TRBJ1-6): DVKVTQSSRYLVKRTGEKVFLECVQDMDHENMFWYRQDPGLGLRLIYFSYDVKMKEKGDIPEGYSVSREKKERFSLILESASTNQTSMYLCASSRQGYNSPLHFGNGTRLTVT.